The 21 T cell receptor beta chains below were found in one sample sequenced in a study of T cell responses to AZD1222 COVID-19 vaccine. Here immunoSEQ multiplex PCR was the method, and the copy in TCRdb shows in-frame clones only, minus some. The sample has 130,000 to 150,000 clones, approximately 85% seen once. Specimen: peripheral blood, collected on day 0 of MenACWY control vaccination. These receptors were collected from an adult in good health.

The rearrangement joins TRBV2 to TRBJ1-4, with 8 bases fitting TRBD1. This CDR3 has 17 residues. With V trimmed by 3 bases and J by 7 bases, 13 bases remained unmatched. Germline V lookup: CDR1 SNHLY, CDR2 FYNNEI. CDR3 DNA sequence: TGTGCCAGCAGTGATGGGGTGGCAGGGGGCGATCGTGAAAAACTGTTTTTT. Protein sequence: CASSDGVAGGDREKLFF.

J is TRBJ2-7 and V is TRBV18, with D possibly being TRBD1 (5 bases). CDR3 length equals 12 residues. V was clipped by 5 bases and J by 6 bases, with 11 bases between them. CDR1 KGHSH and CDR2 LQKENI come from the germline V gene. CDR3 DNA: TGTGCCAGCTCATCTCAAAGGGGCGAGCAGTACTTC. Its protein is CASSSQRGEQYF. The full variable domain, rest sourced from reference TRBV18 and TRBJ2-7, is NAGVMQNPRHLVRRRGQEARLRCSPMKGHSHVYWYRQLPEEGLKFMVYLQKENIIDESGMPKERFSAEFPKEGPSILRIQQVVRGDSAAYFCASSSQRGEQYFGPGTRLTVT.

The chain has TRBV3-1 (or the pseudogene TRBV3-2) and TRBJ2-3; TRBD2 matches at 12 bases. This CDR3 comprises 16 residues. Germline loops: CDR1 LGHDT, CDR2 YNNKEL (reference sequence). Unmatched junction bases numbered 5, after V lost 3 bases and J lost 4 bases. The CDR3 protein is CASSHLAGGRADTQYF. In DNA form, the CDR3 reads TGTGCCAGCAGCCATCTAGCGGGGGGGCGGGCAGATACGCAGTATTTT.

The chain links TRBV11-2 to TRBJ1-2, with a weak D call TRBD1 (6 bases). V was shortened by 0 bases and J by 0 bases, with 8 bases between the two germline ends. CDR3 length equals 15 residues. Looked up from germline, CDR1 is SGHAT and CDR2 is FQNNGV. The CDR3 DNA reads TGTGCCAGCAGCTTAGAGGGGGCGTCTAACTATGGCTACACCTTC. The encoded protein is CASSLEGASNYGYTF.

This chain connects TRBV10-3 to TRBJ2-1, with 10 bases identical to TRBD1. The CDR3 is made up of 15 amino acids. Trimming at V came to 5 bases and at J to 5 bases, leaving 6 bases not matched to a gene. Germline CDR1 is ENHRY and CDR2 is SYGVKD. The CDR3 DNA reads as TGTGCCATCAGTTTATCCGGGACAGGGGACAATGAGCAGTTCTTC. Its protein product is CAISLSGTGDNEQFF.

Here the CDR3 DNA reads TGCGCCAGCAGCTTGGCAGGGGGTCAGCCCCAGCATTTT. Encoded protein: CASSLAGGQPQHF. This chain connects TRBV5-1 to TRBJ1-5, with TRBD1 identical over 7 bases. The CDR3 totals 13 residues. Germline CDR1 and CDR2: SGHRS and YFSETQ. V shed 0 bases and J 6 bases; nucleotides not matched to a gene: 0.

CDR3 amino acids: CASSLSRWGGAGKLFF. As DNA, the CDR3 is TGTGCCAGCAGCTTATCGCGGTGGGGGGGTGCTGGAAAACTGTTTTTT. The chain carries TRBV11-3 and TRBJ1-4; D possibly corresponds to TRBD1 (5 bases). Trimming took 2 bases from V and 10 from J, leaving 20 bases between them. The CDR3 spans 16 residues. Looked up from germline, CDR1 is SGHNT and CDR2 is YENEEA.

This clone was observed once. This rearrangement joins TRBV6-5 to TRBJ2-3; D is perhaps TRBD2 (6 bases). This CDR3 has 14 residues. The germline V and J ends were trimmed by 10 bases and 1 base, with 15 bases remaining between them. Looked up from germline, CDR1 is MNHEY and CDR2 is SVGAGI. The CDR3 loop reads CAILTGVGTDTQYF. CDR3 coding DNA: TGTGCCATCCTTACGGGGGTAGGCACAGATACGCAGTATTTT.

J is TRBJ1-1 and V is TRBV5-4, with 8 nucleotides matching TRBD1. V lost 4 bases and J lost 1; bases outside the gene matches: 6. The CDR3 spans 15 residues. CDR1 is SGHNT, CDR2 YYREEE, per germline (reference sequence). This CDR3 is CASSALDRENTEAFF. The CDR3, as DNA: TGTGCCAGCAGCGCGTTGGACAGGGAGAACACTGAAGCTTTCTTT.

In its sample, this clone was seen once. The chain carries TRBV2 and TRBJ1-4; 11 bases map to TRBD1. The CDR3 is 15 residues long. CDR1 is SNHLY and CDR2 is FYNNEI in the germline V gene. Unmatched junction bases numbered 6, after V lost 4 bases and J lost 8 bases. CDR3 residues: CASSARTGGQEKLFF. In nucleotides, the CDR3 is TGTGCCAGCAGTGCCCGGACAGGGGGCCAGGAAAAACTGTTTTTT.

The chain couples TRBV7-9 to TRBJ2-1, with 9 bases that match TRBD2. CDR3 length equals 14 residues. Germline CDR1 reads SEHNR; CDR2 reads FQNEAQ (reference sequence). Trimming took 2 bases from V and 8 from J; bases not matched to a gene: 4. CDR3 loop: CASSLLAGVDEQFF. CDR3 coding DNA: TGTGCCAGCAGCTTATTAGCGGGGGTCGATGAGCAGTTCTTC. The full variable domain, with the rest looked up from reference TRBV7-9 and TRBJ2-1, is DTGVSQNPRHKITKRGQNVTFRCDPISEHNRLYWYRQTLGQGPEFLTYFQNEAQLEKSRLLSDRFSAERPKGSFSTLEIQRTEQGDSAMYLCASSLLAGVDEQFFGPGTRLTVL.

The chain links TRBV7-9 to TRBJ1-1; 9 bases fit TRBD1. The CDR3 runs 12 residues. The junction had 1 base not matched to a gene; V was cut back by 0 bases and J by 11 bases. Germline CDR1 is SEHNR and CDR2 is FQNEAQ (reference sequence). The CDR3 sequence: CASSLADRGAFF. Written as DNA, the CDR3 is TGTGCCAGCAGCTTAGCCGACAGGGGGGCTTTCTTT.

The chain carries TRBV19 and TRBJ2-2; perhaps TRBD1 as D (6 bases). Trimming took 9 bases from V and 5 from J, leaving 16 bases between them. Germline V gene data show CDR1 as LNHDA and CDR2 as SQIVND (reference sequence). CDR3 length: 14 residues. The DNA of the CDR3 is TGTGCCAGCAAACTTTTCCAGGGGACCGGGGAGCTGTTTTTT. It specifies CASKLFQGTGELFF.

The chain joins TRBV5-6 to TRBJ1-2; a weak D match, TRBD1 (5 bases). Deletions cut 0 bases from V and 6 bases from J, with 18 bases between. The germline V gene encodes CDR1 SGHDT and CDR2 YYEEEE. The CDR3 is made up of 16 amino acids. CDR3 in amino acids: CASSLAFGTVGNGYTF. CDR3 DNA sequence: TGTGCCAGCAGCTTGGCGTTCGGGACGGTGGGGAATGGCTACACCTTC.

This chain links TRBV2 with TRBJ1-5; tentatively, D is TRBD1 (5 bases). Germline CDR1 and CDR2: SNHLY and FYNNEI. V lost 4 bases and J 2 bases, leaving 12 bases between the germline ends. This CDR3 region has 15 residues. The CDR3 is CASSAQGFGNQPQHF. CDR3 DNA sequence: TGTGCCAGCAGTGCGCAGGGCTTTGGCAATCAGCCCCAGCATTTT.

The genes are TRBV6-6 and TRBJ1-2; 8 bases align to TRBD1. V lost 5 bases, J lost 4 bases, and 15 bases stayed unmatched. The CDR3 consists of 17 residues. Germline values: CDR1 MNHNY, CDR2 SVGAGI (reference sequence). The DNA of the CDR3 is TGTGCCAGCAGTCGCGATTTTACAGGGGGAGGAGGCTATGGCTACACCTTC. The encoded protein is CASSRDFTGGGGYGYTF.

Here the CDR3 DNA reads TGTGCCTGGAGTGTGGTGAAGAGCATTCAGTACTTC. This sequence encodes CAWSVVKSIQYF. The chain uses TRBV30 and TRBJ2-4, with D uncertain. Germline CDR1 GTSNPN, CDR2 SVGIG (reference sequence). Deletions cut 0 bases from V and 9 bases from J, with 9 bases between. CDR3 length equals 12 residues. The full variable domain, with the rest looked up from reference TRBV30 and TRBJ2-4, is SQTIHQWPATLVQPVGSPLSLECTVEGTSNPNLYWYRQAAGRGLQLLFYSVGIGQISSEVPQNLSASRPQDRQFILSSKKLLLSDSGFYLCAWSVVKSIQYFGAGTRLSVL.

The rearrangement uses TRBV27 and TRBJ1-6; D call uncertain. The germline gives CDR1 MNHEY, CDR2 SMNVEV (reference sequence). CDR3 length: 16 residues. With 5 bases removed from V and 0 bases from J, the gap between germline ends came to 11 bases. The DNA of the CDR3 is TGTGCCAGCAGTAGGACGGTACTCTCCTATAATTCACCCCTCCACTTT. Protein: CASSRTVLSYNSPLHF.

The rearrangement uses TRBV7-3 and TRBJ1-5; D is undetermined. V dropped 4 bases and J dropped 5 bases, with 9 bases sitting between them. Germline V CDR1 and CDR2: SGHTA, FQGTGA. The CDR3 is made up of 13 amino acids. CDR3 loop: CASSSGPDQPQHF. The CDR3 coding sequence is TGTGCCAGCAGCTCCGGTCCCGATCAGCCCCAGCATTTT.

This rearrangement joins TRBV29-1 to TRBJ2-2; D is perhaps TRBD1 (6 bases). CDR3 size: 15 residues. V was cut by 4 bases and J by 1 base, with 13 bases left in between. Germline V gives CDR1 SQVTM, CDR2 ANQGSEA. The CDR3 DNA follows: TGCAGCGTTGTGCCAGGGGCGATGAACACCGGGGAGCTGTTTTTT. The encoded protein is CSVVPGAMNTGELFF.

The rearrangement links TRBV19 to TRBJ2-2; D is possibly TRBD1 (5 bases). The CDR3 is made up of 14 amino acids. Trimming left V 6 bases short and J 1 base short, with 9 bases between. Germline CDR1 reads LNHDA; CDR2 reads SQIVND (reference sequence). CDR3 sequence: CASRDSLNTGELFF. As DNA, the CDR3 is TGTGCCAGTAGAGACAGCCTGAACACCGGGGAGCTGTTTTTT.